One and the same sample provided the 17 T cell receptor beta chains below, sequenced in a study of T cells in Graves' hyperthyroidism and ophthalmopathy. TCR beta CDR3 regions were amplified from RNA. HTBI primers were used for first-round RT-PCR of the TCR CDR3. A single record per CDR3 protein comes from TCRdb applying MiXCR to the multiplex PCR reads. The table has roughly 570,000 distinct CDR3 sequences, more than 45% seen once. Sequencing was carried out using peripheral blood or thyroid tissue (not recorded which). These TCRs come from an adult woman with Graves' disease, either hyperthyroidism or ophthalmopathy (not recorded which).

This clonotype was seen at least ten times. This chain joins TRBV7-2 and TRBJ2-5; the D is unclear. The germline V gene encodes CDR1 SGHTA and CDR2 FQGNSA. CDR3 size: 14 residues. V dropped 3 bases and J dropped 3 bases, with 11 bases sitting between them. The DNA for the CDR3 is TGTGCCAGCAGCTTGTGGGCACGAAAAGAGACCCAGTACTTC. Its translation: CASSLWARKETQYF. Complete variable domain (other parts from reference TRBV7-2 and TRBJ2-5): GAGVSQSPSNKVTEKGKDVELRCDPISGHTALYWYRQSLGQGLEFLIYFQGNSAPDKSGLPSDRFSAERTGGSVSTLTIQRTQQEDSAVYLCASSLWARKETQYFGPGTRLLVL.

This clonotype was counted many times. V usage is TRBV5-6 and J usage is TRBJ1-1, with D tentatively TRBD1 (5 bases). The CDR3 sequence is 13 residues long. Trimming cost V 0 bases and J 10 bases, with 13 bases left between them. Germline V gene sequence: CDR1 SGHDT, CDR2 YYEEEE. In nucleotides, the CDR3 is TGTGCCAGCAGCTTGGTGCAGGGCCTAGGAGCTTTCTTT. Protein product: CASSLVQGLGAFF.

This clonotype was recorded many times. This chain connects TRBV12-3 or TRBV12-4 to TRBJ2-2; D gene ambiguous. Trimming pared 5 bases from V and 7 bases from J, leaving 14 bases between. The CDR3 is 14 residues long. The CDR3 DNA is TGTGCCAGCAGTCACGTCACCTGGGACGGGGAGCTGTTTTTT. It translates to CASSHVTWDGELFF.

This clonotype was seen once. The chain links TRBV29-1 to TRBJ1-3, with 9 bases identical to TRBD1. In germline, CDR1 is SQVTM, CDR2 ANQGSEA. J lost 2 bases, V lost 6 bases, and 5 bases had no gene match. The CDR3 consists of 14 residues. Here the CDR3 reads CSVRTGVPGNTIYF. CDR3 sequence (DNA): TGCAGCGTGAGGACAGGGGTTCCTGGAAACACCATATATTTT.

This chain joins TRBV30 and TRBJ1-3; the D gene is possibly TRBD1 (5 bases). Germline CDR1 GTSNPN, CDR2 SVGIG (reference sequence). Trimming shortened V by 3 bases and J by 8 bases, and 17 bases separated the two germline ends. The CDR3 extends over 14 amino acids. The DNA of the CDR3 is TGTGCCTGGAGGGGGCAGGGTATAAGGGACACCATATATTTT. Encoded protein: CAWRGQGIRDTIYF.

V gene TRBV20-1 combines with J gene TRBJ2-7; D may be TRBD1 (5 bases). V was clipped by 1 base and J by 7 bases, with 11 bases between them. Germline V CDR1 and CDR2: DFQATT, SNEGSKA (reference sequence). This CDR3 comprises 12 residues. CDR3 amino acids: CSARGAQGEQYF. The DNA of the CDR3 is TGCAGTGCTAGAGGGGCCCAGGGAGAGCAGTACTTC.

V gene TRBV30 combines with J gene TRBJ1-2, with TRBD1 as a possible D gene (5 bases). The CDR3 loop spans 13 amino acids. Trimming removed 2 bases at V and 3 bases at J, with 10 bases between. The germline V gene encodes CDR1 GTSNPN and CDR2 SVGIG (reference sequence). CDR3 in amino acids: CAWSRGEDYGYTF. Written as DNA, the CDR3 is TGTGCCTGGAGTCGGGGGGAGGACTATGGCTACACCTTC.

This chain links TRBV2 with TRBJ1-6; D is unresolved. The CDR3 is 14 amino acids. The germline V gene has CDR1 SNHLY and CDR2 FYNNEI. V lost 1 base and J lost 7, with 8 bases in between. The DNA for the CDR3 is TGTGCCAGCAGTGAAGGGACGGTAAATTCACCCCTCCACTTT. Amino acid sequence: CASSEGTVNSPLHF.

In its sample, this clonotype was seen many times. The rearrangement uses TRBV7-8 and TRBJ1-1; the D gene is possibly TRBD1 (5 bases). This CDR3 region has 15 residues. Germline assignment: CDR1 SGHVS and CDR2 FQNEAQ. The V end was cut by 2 bases, the J end by 4 bases, with 14 bases between. As DNA, the CDR3 is TGTGCCAGCAGCTTAAGACCGGGGACCTGCACTGAAGCTTTCTTT. Translated, it gives CASSLRPGTCTEAFF.

In this sample, this clonotype turned up many times. V is TRBV29-1 and J is TRBJ2-5; D is undetermined. The CDR3 consists of 11 residues. Germline CDR1 and CDR2: SQVTM and ANQGSEA. The CDR3 bases are TGCAGTTGGGGTGGGGAAAAAACCCAGTACTTC. Protein: CSWGGEKTQYF.

This chain uses TRBV28 with TRBJ2-7; 9 positions agree with TRBD1. CDR1 and CDR2 from the germline V gene are MDHEN and SYDVKM. The CDR3 contains 15 residues. Trimming cost V 2 bases and J 4 bases; bases outside gene matches: 6. The CDR3 protein is CASSLIRTGVYEQYF. The DNA of the CDR3 is TGTGCCAGCAGTTTAATCAGGACAGGGGTATACGAGCAGTACTTC.

The V and J genes are TRBV14 and TRBJ2-7; D may correspond to TRBD1 or TRBD2 (5 bases each). This CDR3 comprises 15 residues. The V and J ends lost 11 bases and 2 bases respectively, with 22 bases between them. Looked up from germline, CDR1 is SGHDN and CDR2 is FVKESK. The CDR3 sequence is CAWSAPRDGAYEQYF. CDR3 bases: TGTGCCTGGAGCGCCCCACGGGACGGAGCCTACGAGCAGTACTTC.

This clonotype was recorded many times. This chain joins TRBV30 and TRBJ1-4, with D possibly TRBD1 on 6 matching bases. The CDR3 runs 13 residues. Germline V CDR1 and CDR2: GTSNPN, SVGIG (reference sequence). V lost 1 base and J 10 bases, leaving 13 bases between the germline ends. The DNA of the CDR3 is TGTGCCTGGAGTGGTACAGCCAGGGGAAAACTGTTTTTT. Protein sequence: CAWSGTARGKLFF.

This chain joins TRBV20-1 and TRBJ2-6, with a possible D match to TRBD1 (5 bases). This CDR3 comprises 17 residues. The V end lost 3 bases, the J end lost 4 bases, and 19 bases lay between the germline ends. CDR1 is DFQATT and CDR2 is SNEGSKA in the germline V gene (reference sequence). This chain's CDR3 is CSARSPHGASGANVLTF. The CDR3 DNA reads TGCAGTGCTAGGTCTCCCCATGGGGCTTCGGGGGCCAACGTCCTGACTTTC.

This clonotype was counted ten times or more. This chain joins TRBV7-9 and TRBJ1-4; 7 bases are shared with TRBD1. Trimming cost V 5 bases and J 3 bases; bases outside gene matches: 6. CDR3 length: 15 residues. CDR1 and CDR2 from the germline V gene are SEHNR and FQNEAQ (reference sequence). Written as DNA, the CDR3 is TGTGCCAGCAGCATCGGGACAGCTCCTAATGAAAAACTGTTTTTT. Protein product: CASSIGTAPNEKLFF.

This chain uses TRBV7-3 with TRBJ1-6, with 7 positions matching TRBD1. V lost 4 bases, J lost 7 bases, and 7 bases stayed unmatched. Germline loops: CDR1 SGHTA, CDR2 FQGTGA. This CDR3 has 15 amino acids. CDR3 protein: CASSYRDSLNSPLHF. The CDR3 DNA follows: TGTGCCAGCAGCTACCGGGACAGCTTGAATTCACCCCTCCACTTT.

This clonotype was detected many times. The rearrangement joins TRBV7-3 to TRBJ2-7; no reliable D call. CDR3 length equals 11 residues. The V gene's germline CDR1 is SGHTA and CDR2 FQGTGA. The V end lost 2 bases, the J end lost 5 bases, and 4 bases lay between the germline ends. The CDR3 nucleotides are TGTGCCAGCAGCTTACGGGACGAGCAGTACTTC. As protein: CASSLRDEQYF. The entire variable domain, with the rest obtained from reference TRBV7-3 and TRBJ2-7, is as follows: GAGVSQTPSNKVTEKGKYVELRCDPISGHTALYWYRQSLGQGPEFLIYFQGTGAADDSGLPNDRFFAVRPEGSVSTLKIQRTERGDSAVYLCASSLRDEQYFGPGTRLTVT.